Presented here are 14 T cell receptor beta chains from one specimen sequenced in a study of shared clonotypes between healthy human individuals. TCRdb's table, derived via immunoSEQ multiplex PCR, lists solely in-frame clones and lacks some. Here the sample spans some 2 million clones, 85% to 95% being singletons. Sequencing was performed on naive CD4+ T cells sorted from blood. Subset of the sample: CD45RA+ positively selected. These receptors originate from a man aged 18 to 29 in good health.

The V gene is TRBV5-1, the J gene TRBJ2-2, with 8 bases fitting TRBD2. Trimming cost V 4 bases and J 7 bases; bases outside gene matches: 18. CDR1 is SGHRS, CDR2 YFSETQ, per germline. This CDR3 has 18 amino acids. The CDR3 region is CASSPGLGGGPTGGELFF. CDR3 bases: TGCGCCAGCAGCCCCGGACTGGGCGGGGGGCCCACAGGCGGGGAGCTGTTTTTT.

The rearrangement links TRBV10-3 to TRBJ2-3; D remains unclear. This CDR3 is built from 13 residues. Germline values: CDR1 ENHRY, CDR2 SYGVKD. V was cut by 3 bases and J by 3 bases, with 7 bases left in between. The CDR3 reads CAISDLGTDTQYF. The CDR3 coding sequence is TGTGCCATCAGTGATTTGGGGACAGATACGCAGTATTTT.

This chain connects TRBV6-1 to TRBJ1-3, with no clear D. Deletions cut 9 bases from V and 4 bases from J, with 13 bases between. Germline V gene data show CDR1 as MNHNS and CDR2 as SASEGT. The CDR3 totals 13 residues. CDR3 amino acids: CASTGNRGNTIYF. The CDR3 coding sequence is TGTGCCAGTACTGGCAATAGGGGAAACACCATATATTTT.

The V and J genes are TRBV11-2 and TRBJ2-3; maybe TRBD2 (5 bases). Trimming left V 1 base short and J 2 bases short, with 7 bases between. Germline V CDR1 and CDR2: SGHAT, FQNNGV. This CDR3 has 14 residues. CDR3 in amino acids: CASSLGGPTDTQYF. CDR3 nucleotides: TGTGCCAGCAGCTTAGGAGGGCCCACAGATACGCAGTATTTT.

V and J are TRBV10-3 and TRBJ2-3; 9 bases map to TRBD2. The CDR3 runs 15 residues. Germline assignment: CDR1 ENHRY and CDR2 SYGVKD. The ends lost 7 bases at V and 3 bases at J; junction bases unmatched: 8. In nucleotides, the CDR3 is TGTGCCATCATGGAGGCGGGAGGGCGGACAGATACGCAGTATTTT. Translating gives CAIMEAGGRTDTQYF.

The chain recombines TRBV9 with TRBJ1-3; the D is unclear. The V end was cut by 0 bases, the J end by 0 bases, with 7 bases between. The CDR3 is 15 residues long. Germline V gene sequence: CDR1 SGDLS, CDR2 YYNGEE. The CDR3: CASSVEAASGNTIYF. The CDR3 coding sequence is TGTGCCAGCAGCGTAGAGGCAGCCTCTGGAAACACCATATATTTT.

This sequence joins TRBV9 and TRBJ2-3, with no clear D. Trimming pared 6 bases from V and 2 bases from J, leaving 16 bases between. The germline V gene encodes CDR1 SGDLS and CDR2 YYNGEE. This CDR3 region has 15 residues. CDR3 protein: CASNPTGRYTDTQYF. CDR3 bases: TGTGCCAGCAACCCAACCGGAAGATACACAGATACGCAGTATTTT.

The V gene is TRBV7-2, the J gene TRBJ2-7; possibly TRBD2 for D (6 bases). Germline assignment: CDR1 SGHTA and CDR2 FQGNSA. This CDR3 contains 16 residues. With 1 base removed from V and 4 bases from J, the gap between germline ends came to 17 bases. The CDR3 DNA reads TGTGCCAGCAGCTTAGGGGGACGTCTAGCGAGTTACGAGCAGTACTTC. This gives the protein CASSLGGRLASYEQYF.

This clone was recorded once. The DNA of the CDR3 is TGTGCCAGCAGCCCTCAGGAGCGGGGGGGCTTGGAGACCCAGTACTTC. This gives the protein CASSPQERGGLETQYF. The chain joins TRBV5-4 to TRBJ2-5, with 10 positions matching TRBD2. There are 16 residues in the CDR3. Germline values: CDR1 SGHNT, CDR2 YYREEE (reference sequence). The trim removed 4 bases at V and 5 bases at J, leaving 11 bases unmatched. Supplemented by reference TRBV5-4 and TRBJ2-5, the full variable domain reads ETGVTQSPTHLIKTRGQQVTLRCSSQSGHNTVSWYQQALGQGPQFIFQYYREEENGRGNFPPRFSGLQFPNYSSELNVNALELDDSALYLCASSPQERGGLETQYFGPGTRLLVL.

On this clone itself: The same CDR3 arises from other DNA sequences in this sample as well. V and J are TRBV7-2 and TRBJ1-5; TRBD1 might be the D (5 bases). Germline CDR1 reads SGHTA; CDR2 reads FQGNSA. The CDR3 runs to 14 residues. V lost 1 base, J lost 5 bases, and 9 bases lay in between. CDR3 region: CASSLVPGDQPQHF. CDR3 nucleotides: TGTGCCAGCAGCTTAGTGCCGGGGGATCAGCCCCAGCATTTT.

This clone was counted a few times. Here the CDR3 reads CAWRGPGPAYEQYF. The CDR3 DNA sequence: TGTGCCTGGAGGGGGCCGGGTCCAGCCTACGAGCAGTACTTC. The genes are TRBV30 and TRBJ2-7; tentatively, D is TRBD1 (5 bases). CDR1 and CDR2 from the germline V gene are GTSNPN and SVGIG (reference sequence). The CDR3 covers 14 residues. V lost 3 bases and J 2 bases, leaving 14 bases between the germline ends. Together with reference TRBV30 and TRBJ2-7, the CDR3 gives the full variable domain: SQTIHQWPATLVQPVGSPLSLECTVEGTSNPNLYWYRQAAGRGLQLLFYSVGIGQISSEVPQNLSASRPQDRQFILSSKKLLLSDSGFYLCAWRGPGPAYEQYFGPGTRLTVT.

A word on this clone: Other DNA sequences in the sample encode the same CDR3. V gene TRBV6-6 combines with J gene TRBJ2-5; D might be TRBD1 (5 bases). Looked up from germline, CDR1 is MNHNY and CDR2 is SVGAGI (reference sequence). V was trimmed by 0 bases and J by 2 bases, leaving 7 bases between them. The CDR3 spans 14 residues. For the CDR3, the DNA is TGTGCCAGCAGTTACTCCAGGGTACAAGAGACCCAGTACTTC. Translated, it gives CASSYSRVQETQYF.

Concerning this clone itself: A single base separates this from a much larger clone, so it may be a read error. The V call is TRBV11-2, the J call TRBJ2-1, with 8 bases that match TRBD1. Germline V lookup: CDR1 SGHAT, CDR2 FQNNGV. This CDR3 has 12 residues. V trimming: 8 bases; J trimming: 6 bases; junction bases outside the gene matches: 3. The DNA of the CDR3 is TGTGCCAGCTGGGGACAGGCCAATGAGCAGTTCTTC. As protein: CASWGQANEQFF.

The chain joins TRBV18 to TRBJ2-5; 7 bases are a match to TRBD1. The germline gives CDR1 KGHSH, CDR2 LQKENI. The CDR3 covers 14 residues. Unmatched junction bases numbered 7, after V lost 2 bases and J lost 7 bases. The CDR3 protein is CASSPYEQGVTQYF. DNA of the CDR3: TGTGCCAGCTCACCATACGAGCAGGGGGTGACCCAGTACTTC.